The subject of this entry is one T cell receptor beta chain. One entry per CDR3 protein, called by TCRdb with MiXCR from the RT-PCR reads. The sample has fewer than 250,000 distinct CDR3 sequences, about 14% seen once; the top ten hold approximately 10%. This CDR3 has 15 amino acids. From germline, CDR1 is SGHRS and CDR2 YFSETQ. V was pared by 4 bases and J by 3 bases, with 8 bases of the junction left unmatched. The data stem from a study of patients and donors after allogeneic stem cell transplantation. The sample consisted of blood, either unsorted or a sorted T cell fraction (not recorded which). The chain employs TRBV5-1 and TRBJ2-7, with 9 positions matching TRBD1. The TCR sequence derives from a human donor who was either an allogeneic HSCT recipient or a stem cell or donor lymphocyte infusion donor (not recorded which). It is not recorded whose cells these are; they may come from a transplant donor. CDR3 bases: TGCGCCAGCAGCGTGGACGGGACAGGGTACTACGAGCAGTACTTC. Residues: CASSVDGTGYYEQYF.